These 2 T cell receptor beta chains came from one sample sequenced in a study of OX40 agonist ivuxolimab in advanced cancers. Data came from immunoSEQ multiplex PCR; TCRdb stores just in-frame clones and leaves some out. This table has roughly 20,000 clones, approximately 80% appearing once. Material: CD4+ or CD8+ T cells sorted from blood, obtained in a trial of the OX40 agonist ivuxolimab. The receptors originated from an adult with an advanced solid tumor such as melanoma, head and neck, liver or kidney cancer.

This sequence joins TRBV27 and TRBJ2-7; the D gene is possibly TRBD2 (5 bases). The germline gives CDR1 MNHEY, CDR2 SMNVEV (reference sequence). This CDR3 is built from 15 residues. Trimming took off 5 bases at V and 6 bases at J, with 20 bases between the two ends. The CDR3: CASSLNAAGSGEQYF. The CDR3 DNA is TGTGCCAGCAGTCTCAACGCGGCGGGCTCGGGCGAGCAGTACTTC.

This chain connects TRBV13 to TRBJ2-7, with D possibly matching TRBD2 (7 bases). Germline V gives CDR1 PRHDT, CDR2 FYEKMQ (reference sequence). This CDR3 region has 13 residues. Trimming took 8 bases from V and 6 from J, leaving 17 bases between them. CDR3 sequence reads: CASGRGGSGEQYF. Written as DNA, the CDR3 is TGTGCCAGCGGGAGGGGGGGGAGCGGCGAGCAGTACTTC. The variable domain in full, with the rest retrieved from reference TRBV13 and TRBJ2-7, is AAGVIQSPRHLIKEKRETATLKCYPIPRHDTVYWYQQGPGQDPQFLISFYEKMQSDKGSIPDRFSAQQFSDYHSELNMSSLELGDSALYFCASGRGGSGEQYFGPGTRLTVT.